This T cell receptor beta chain was sequenced for a study of blood T cell repertoires in COVID-19. In the study overall: Researchers got acute and convalescent COVID-19 samples from the United States, Italy and Spain.

Germline V gene lookup returns CDR1 SNHLY and CDR2 FYNNEI. The CDR3 is 16 residues long. Trimming pared 3 bases from V and 0 bases from J, leaving 9 bases between. Original data processing: By means of reference gene primer amplification, nucleated cell counts were estimated. Measured with immunoSEQ multiplex PCR; TCRdb has only the in-frame clones, and not every one. From that table come the V and J calls and clone size; the DNA was used to work out D and trimming. The sample lists 210,000 or so clones, approximately 90% occurring once. The source is a man in his fifties or sixties with acute or convalescent COVID-19. The specimen sequenced was peripheral blood. The rearrangement uses TRBV2 and TRBJ2-6; D is unclear. The CDR3 loop reads CASSDPPRSGANVLTF. CDR3 nucleotides: TGTGCCAGCAGTGACCCGCCGCGCTCTGGGGCCAACGTCCTGACTTTC.